Described below is a single T cell receptor (beta chain) sequence and its context. Its antigen is not identified. The TCR beta cDNA libraries contained unique molecular identifiers. MiXCR, run by TCRdb on the PCR reads, gives a single entry per CDR3 protein. The repertoire holds approximately 690,000 distinct CDR3 sequences, with around 60% as singletons. These data belong to a study of post-analysis software for immune sequencing data. Study-level results: Normalized Chao1 diversity was significantly reduced in patients versus controls. Five or six TRBV segments, including TRBV5-6, TRBV5-1 and TRBV20-1, were more frequent in patients than controls.

CDR3 size: 12 residues. Trimming removed 6 bases from V and 1 base from J; junction bases left unmatched: 3. Germline CDR1 SQVTM, CDR2 ANQGSEA. The clonotype was recovered from a girl aged 2 to 9 with multiple sclerosis. The chain joins TRBV29-1 to TRBJ2-7; 7 nucleotides align to TRBD2. Sequencing was performed on blood. CDR3 nucleotides: TGCAGCGTGCTAGCGGAGTCCTACGAGCAGTACTTC. Amino acids: CSVLAESYEQYF.